These 12 T cell receptor beta chains share one sample of origin, sequenced in a study of cytomegalovirus exposure and HLA in healthy donors. This PCR relied on a set of 60 Vbeta primers and 13 Jbeta primers. The assay was immunoSEQ multiplex PCR, and TCRdb's table has in-frame clones only and misses some. The data contain about 110,000 clones, around 88% of them singletons. What was sequenced was PBMCs. All receptors derive from a man in his forties in good health and CMV-seronegative.

The chain is built from TRBV19 and TRBJ2-7; the match to TRBD1 covers 8 bases. The J segment lost 4 bases and the V segment lost 7 bases, leaving 15 bases of the junction unmatched. Germline assignment: CDR1 LNHDA and CDR2 SQIVND (reference sequence). CDR3 length: 16 residues. The CDR3 nucleotides read TGTGCCAGTACCCCGAGGGTGGGACAGGTGATGTACGAGCAGTACTTC. Protein sequence: CASTPRVGQVMYEQYF.

The chain combines TRBV7-9 with TRBJ2-3; D gene ambiguous. The V end lost 6 bases, the J end lost 0 bases, and 4 bases lay between the germline ends. Germline V gene lookup returns CDR1 SEHNR and CDR2 FQNEAQ (reference sequence). The CDR3 sequence is 12 residues long. CDR3 nucleotide sequence: TGTGCCAGCAGAGCTAGCACAGATACGCAGTATTTT. It codes for CASRASTDTQYF.

V and J are TRBV5-1 and TRBJ2-5, with a possible D match to TRBD2 (7 bases). Germline CDR1 SGHRS, CDR2 YFSETQ. Trimming removed 2 bases at V and 5 bases at J, with 13 bases between. The CDR3 consists of 14 residues. CDR3 region: CASSFGGGAETQYF. The CDR3 coding sequence is TGCGCCAGCAGCTTCGGAGGGGGGGCGGAGACCCAGTACTTC.

In nucleotides, the CDR3 is TGCAGCGTTTCCCCCAGGGGATCCACAGATACGCAGTATTTT. Translated: CSVSPRGSTDTQYF. The chain employs TRBV29-1 and TRBJ2-3; perhaps TRBD1 as D (6 bases). The CDR3 runs to 14 residues. Trimming removed 5 bases from V and 2 bases from J, with 14 bases in between. Per germline, CDR1 SQVTM and CDR2 ANQGSEA.

V gene TRBV2 combines with J gene TRBJ1-5, with D hard to call. The CDR3 sequence is 15 residues long. V lost 0 bases and J lost 4, with 10 bases in between. Germline assignment: CDR1 SNHLY and CDR2 FYNNEI. CDR3 DNA sequence: TGTGCCAGCAGTGAAGCGGTAGCGGGAAATCAGCCCCAGCATTTT. Translation: CASSEAVAGNQPQHF.

This clone was detected only once. This chain links TRBV5-6 with TRBJ2-6; D is unclear. CDR1 is SGHDT and CDR2 is YYEEEE in the germline V gene. V was shortened by 4 bases and J by 2 bases, with 13 bases between the two germline ends. The CDR3 is made up of 16 amino acids. The CDR3 nucleotides are TGTGCCAGCAGCCCATTATCCTCTACTGGGGCCAACGTCCTGACTTTC. It is translated as CASSPLSSTGANVLTF.

The chain links TRBV11-2 to TRBJ2-4, with TRBD2 identical over 7 bases. Looked up from germline, CDR1 is SGHAT and CDR2 is FQNNGV. CDR3 length equals 14 residues. Trimming at V came to 5 bases and at J to 1 base, leaving 2 bases not matched to a gene. The CDR3 DNA reads TGTGCCAGCAGCCCCGGGGGGGCCAAAAACATTCAGTACTTC. This encodes CASSPGGAKNIQYF.

The chain employs TRBV25-1 and TRBJ1-4; D gene uncertain. In germline, CDR1 is MGHDK, CDR2 SYGVNS. V dropped 9 bases and J dropped 6 bases, with 14 bases sitting between them. The CDR3 totals 13 residues. The CDR3 spells CASIRSEDEKLFF. The CDR3 DNA reads TGTGCCAGTATTAGGAGTGAGGATGAAAAACTGTTTTTT.

Details on this clone: Germline is not matched at one junction end, which may reflect a read error. V usage is TRBV18 and J usage is TRBJ2-7, with a possible D match to TRBD1 (5 bases). Germline V CDR1 and CDR2: KGHSH, LQKENI. CDR3 size: 14 residues. The CDR3 DNA is TGTGCCAGCTCACCTCAGGAACAGGTCCAAAGAATAGACTTC. This gives the protein CASSPQEQVQRIDF.

V usage is TRBV5-4 and J usage is TRBJ2-2; the D is unclear. Trimming took off 1 base at V and 6 bases at J, with 10 bases between the two ends. CDR3 length equals 14 residues. In germline, CDR1 is SGHNT, CDR2 YYREEE (reference sequence). The CDR3 DNA reads as TGTGCCAGCAGCTTGCCGGGTAACGCCGGGGAGCTGTTTTTT. Translation gives CASSLPGNAGELFF.

V usage is TRBV4-1 and J usage is TRBJ2-3, with 11 bases matching TRBD2. The trim removed 0 bases at V and 7 bases at J, leaving 12 bases unmatched. Germline lookup yields CDR1 MGHRA and CDR2 YSYEKL. The CDR3 loop spans 18 amino acids. The CDR3 DNA reads TGCGCCAGCAGCCAAGATAGCGCTAGCGGGGGGCTAATTTATACGCAGTATTTT. This encodes CASSQDSASGGLIYTQYF.

The chain links TRBV28 to TRBJ2-1; D gene uncertain. Germline CDR1 reads MDHEN; CDR2 reads SYDVKM. The CDR3 has 16 amino acids. V was trimmed by 5 bases and J by 1 base, leaving 15 bases between them. The chain's CDR3 is CASSLLDPRSYNEQFF. CDR3 in DNA: TGTGCCAGCAGTCTTCTTGACCCCAGGTCCTACAATGAGCAGTTCTTC. Filled out from reference TRBV28 and TRBJ2-1, the complete variable domain reads DVKVTQSSRYLVKRTGEKVFLECVQDMDHENMFWYRQDPGLGLRLIYFSYDVKMKEKGDIPEGYSVSREKKERFSLILESASTNQTSMYLCASSLLDPRSYNEQFFGPGTRLTVL.